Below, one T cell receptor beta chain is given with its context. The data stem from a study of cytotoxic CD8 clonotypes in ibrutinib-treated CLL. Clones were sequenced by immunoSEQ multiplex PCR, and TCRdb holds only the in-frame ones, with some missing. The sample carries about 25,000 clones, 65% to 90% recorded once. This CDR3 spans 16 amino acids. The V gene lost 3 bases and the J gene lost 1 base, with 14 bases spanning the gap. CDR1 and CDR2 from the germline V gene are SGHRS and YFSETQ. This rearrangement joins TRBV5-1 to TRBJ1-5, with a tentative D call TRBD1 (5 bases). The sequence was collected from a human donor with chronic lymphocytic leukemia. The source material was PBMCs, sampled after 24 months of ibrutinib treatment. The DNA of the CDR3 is TGCGCCAGCAGCTGGGGGGGAGAAGGGAGCAATCAGCCCCAGCATTTT. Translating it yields CASSWGGEGSNQPQHF.